The TCR beta chain under discussion was sequenced for a study of blood T cell repertoires in COVID-19. The wider study: Donors in the United States, Italy and Spain gave samples during acute or convalescent COVID-19.

Per the authors' pipeline: Amplification of reference gene primers provided the estimated nucleated cell counts. Measured with immunoSEQ multiplex PCR; TCRdb has only the in-frame clones, and not every one. D and trimming were read from the DNA, whereas the V and J calls and clone size are those reported in that table. Of over 300,000 clones listed, approximately 88% are singletons. CDR3 length: 17 residues. The V gene is TRBV21-1, the J gene TRBJ2-7; the DNA was not used to check the table's D call, TRBD2. TRBV21-1 is deemed a pseudogene. Sequenced input: peripheral blood. The sequence derives from a man aged 35 to 55 with acute or convalescent COVID-19. CDR3 region: CASSNQPGLALSYEQYF. CDR3 coding DNA: TGTGCCAGCAGCAACCAGCCAGGACTAGCTCTGTCCTACGAGCAGTACTTC.